Below, 10 T cell receptor beta chains from the same sample are listed, as sequenced in a study of post-analysis software for immune sequencing data. Study results and limitations: Five TRBV segments (TRBV5-6, TRBV5-1 and TRBV20-1 among them) occurred more frequently in patients than in controls.

These receptors are not linked to any known antigen. Unique molecular identifiers tagged the TCR beta cDNA libraries. MiXCR, applied by TCRdb to the PCR reads, yields one record per CDR3 protein. Of more than 500,000 distinct CDR3 sequences in the sample, roughly 34% were seen once. The source material was blood. The receptors were gathered from a girl aged 2-17 years with multiple sclerosis.

Regarding this clonotype: A junction boundary mismatches the germline segment, possibly from a read error. This chain's CDR3 is CATSRGANTNTQYF. The DNA for the CDR3 is TGTGCCACCAGCAGAGGGGCAAACACAAATACGCAGTATTTT. The V gene is TRBV15, the J gene TRBJ2-3, with D unclear. The CDR3 spans 14 residues. Germline CDR1 reads LNHNV; CDR2 reads YYDKDF (reference sequence). The variable domain in full, completed from reference TRBV15 and TRBJ2-3, reads DAMVIQNPRYQVTQFGKPVTLSCSQTLNHNVMYWYQQKSSQAPKLLFHYYDKDFNNEADTPDNFQSRRPNTSFCFLDIRSPGLGDTAMYLCATSRGANTNTQYFGPGTRLTVL.

This clonotype was seen a handful of times. The chain carries TRBV6-2 or TRBV6-3 and TRBJ2-5; D may correspond to TRBD1 or TRBD2 (6 bases each). V shed 8 bases and J shed 5 bases, with 21 bases lying between them. The CDR3 is 15 amino acids. Germline V CDR1 and CDR2: MNHEY, SVGEGT. DNA of the CDR3: TGTGCCAGCGGGGGGCGCAGGGTTGTTGGGGAGACCCAGTACTTC. It specifies CASGGRRVVGETQYF.

This sequence joins TRBV4-2 and TRBJ2-2, with TRBD2 matching over 9 bases. The germline gives CDR1 LGHNA, CDR2 YNFKEQ. The CDR3 is 16 amino acids. The V gene end was trimmed by 4 bases and the J gene end by 6 bases; junction bases not matched to a gene: 9. The CDR3 DNA reads TGTGCCAGCAGCCCGGCCAGCGGGGGGTCGGCCGGGGAGCTGTTTTTT. Translation gives CASSPASGGSAGELFF.

As to this clonotype: An end of the junction differs from the germline gene, which may be a read error. This chain uses TRBV5-1 with TRBJ2-5; 7 bases agree with TRBD2. Per germline, CDR1 SGHRS and CDR2 YFSETQ. The CDR3 consists of 15 residues. The DNA of the CDR3 is TGCGCCAACAGCTTGCGGGGGACGGGCCCTGAGACCCAGTACTTC. Protein: CANSLRGTGPETQYF.

This clonotype was recorded a few times. The rearrangement joins TRBV7-9 to TRBJ2-2; a possible D gene is TRBD1 (6 bases). V lost 8 bases and J lost 5, with 9 bases in between. Germline V lookup: CDR1 SEHNR, CDR2 FQNEAQ (reference sequence). CDR3 length: 12 amino acids. The CDR3 bases are TGTGCCAGCGCAGGGACAACCGGGGAGCTGTTTTTT. The encoded protein is CASAGTTGELFF.

A few counts support this clonotype. The chain employs TRBV20-1 and TRBJ2-5; 14 bases map to TRBD2. After removal of 6 bases from V and 5 bases from J, the junction contained 14 bases not matched to a gene. CDR1 DFQATT and CDR2 SNEGSKA come from the germline V gene (reference sequence). CDR3 length: 17 residues. The CDR3 DNA follows: TGCAGTGCCGCGAGGACTAGCGGGGGGTGGCCTCGGGAGACCCAGTACTTC. It yields the protein CSAARTSGGWPRETQYF.

This clonotype was counted between two and nine times. The V call is TRBV4-1, the J call TRBJ2-3; 9 bases line up with TRBD1. From germline, CDR1 is MGHRA and CDR2 YSYEKL. The CDR3 is 14 amino acids. With 2 bases clipped from V and 5 bases from J, the junction kept 2 bases outside the gene matches. CDR3 DNA sequence: TGCGCCAGCAGCCAAACAGGGGGCGAAGATACGCAGTATTTT. This sequence encodes CASSQTGGEDTQYF.

This clonotype occurred many times. The chain uses TRBV5-5 and TRBJ1-5; a possible D gene is TRBD1 (6 bases). The CDR3 runs 13 residues. V gave up 4 bases and J gave up 5 bases, with 10 bases separating them. Germline values: CDR1 SGHKS, CDR2 YYEKEE (reference sequence). The CDR3 DNA sequence: TGTGCCAGCAGCCGGGACATCGATCAGCCCCAGCATTTT. Residues: CASSRDIDQPQHF.

The genes are TRBV5-5 and TRBJ1-4; D is unclear. The CDR3 consists of 14 residues. Germline V gives CDR1 SGHKS, CDR2 YYEKEE (reference sequence). Between the trimmed V and J ends, which lost 0 bases and 6 bases, there was a span of 9 bases. CDR3 in DNA: TGTGCCAGCAGCTTGGGGGTCGGCTATGAAAAACTGTTTTTT. It is translated as CASSLGVGYEKLFF.

This clonotype was seen many times. CDR3 in DNA: TGCGCCAGCAGCTTGTTACAGGGTCCAGATACGCAGTATTTT. Its protein is CASSLLQGPDTQYF. The genes are TRBV5-1 and TRBJ2-3, with D perhaps TRBD1 (6 bases). This CDR3 comprises 14 residues. The V gene lost 1 base and the J gene lost 4 bases, with 10 bases spanning the gap. In germline, CDR1 is SGHRS, CDR2 YFSETQ.